This paragraph reports one TCR beta chain. Trimming removed 4 bases at V and 6 bases at J, with 13 bases between. The CDR3 has 13 residues. Germline CDR1 reads SNHLY; CDR2 reads FYNNEI. Enrolled through a virtual design, the participants were between roughly 18 and 95 years of age and came from 24 US areas. For recovered donors of Cohort 3, there were two negative PCRs, clearance, or symptom resolution. How the authors handled the data: Reference gene primer amplification yielded estimated nucleated cell counts. Libraries were prepared by immunoSEQ multiplex PCR; TCRdb keeps only in-frame clonotypes and omits some of them. Clonal size and the V and J genes are those of that table, whereas D and trimming came from the DNA. The table lists fewer than 150,000 clones, 83% of them singletons. This entry is derived from a study of blood T cell repertoires in COVID-19.

The rearrangement uses TRBV2 and TRBJ2-7; a weak D match, TRBD1 (6 bases). This TCR was recovered from a man younger than 45 who had recovered from COVID-19. The sample was PBMCs or T cells enriched from blood (not recorded which). The CDR3 sequence: CASSGTASGEQYV. CDR3 sequence (DNA): TGTGCCAGCAGTGGGACAGCCTCTGGCGAGCAGTACGTC.